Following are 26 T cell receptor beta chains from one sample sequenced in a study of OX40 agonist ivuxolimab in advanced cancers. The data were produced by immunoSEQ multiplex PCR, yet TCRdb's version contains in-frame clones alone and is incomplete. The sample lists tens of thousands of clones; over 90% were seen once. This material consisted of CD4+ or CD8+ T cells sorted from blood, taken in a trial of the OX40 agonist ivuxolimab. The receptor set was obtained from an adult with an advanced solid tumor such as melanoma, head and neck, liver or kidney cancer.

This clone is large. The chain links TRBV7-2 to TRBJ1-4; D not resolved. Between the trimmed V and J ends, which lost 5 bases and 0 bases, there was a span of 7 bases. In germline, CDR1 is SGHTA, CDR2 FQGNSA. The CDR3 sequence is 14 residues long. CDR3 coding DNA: TGTGCCAGCAGCCCTGATCCAACTAATGAAAAACTGTTTTTT. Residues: CASSPDPTNEKLFF.

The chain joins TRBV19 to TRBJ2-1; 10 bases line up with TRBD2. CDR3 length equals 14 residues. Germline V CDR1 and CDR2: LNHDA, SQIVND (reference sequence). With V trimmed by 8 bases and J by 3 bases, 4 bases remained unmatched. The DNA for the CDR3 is TGTGCCAGTGCTAGCGGGGGCCTCTACAATGAGCAGTTCTTC. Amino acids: CASASGGLYNEQFF.

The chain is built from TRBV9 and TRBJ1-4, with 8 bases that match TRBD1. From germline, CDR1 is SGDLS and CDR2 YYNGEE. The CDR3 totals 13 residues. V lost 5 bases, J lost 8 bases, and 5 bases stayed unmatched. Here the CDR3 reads CASRGQGGEKLFF. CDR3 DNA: TGTGCCAGCAGAGGACAGGGAGGGGAAAAACTGTTTTTT.

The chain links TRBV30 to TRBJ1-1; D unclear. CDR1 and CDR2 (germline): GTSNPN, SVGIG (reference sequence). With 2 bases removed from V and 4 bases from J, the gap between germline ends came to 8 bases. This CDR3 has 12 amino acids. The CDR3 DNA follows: TGTGCCTGGAGTTTGAGGATCACTGAAGCTTTCTTT. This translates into CAWSLRITEAFF. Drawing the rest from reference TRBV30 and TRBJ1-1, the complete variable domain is SQTIHQWPATLVQPVGSPLSLECTVEGTSNPNLYWYRQAAGRGLQLLFYSVGIGQISSEVPQNLSASRPQDRQFILSSKKLLLSDSGFYLCAWSLRITEAFFGQGTRLTVV.

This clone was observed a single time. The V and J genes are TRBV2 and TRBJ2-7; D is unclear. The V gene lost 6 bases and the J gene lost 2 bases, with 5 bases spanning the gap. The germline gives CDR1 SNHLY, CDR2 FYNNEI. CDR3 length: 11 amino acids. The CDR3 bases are TGTGCCAGCAGCGAGACCTACGAGCAGTACTTC. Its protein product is CASSETYEQYF. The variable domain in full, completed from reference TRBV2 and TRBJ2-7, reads EPEVTQTPSHQVTQMGQEVILRCVPISNHLYFYWYRQILGQKVEFLVSFYNNEISEKSEIFDDQFSVERPDGSNFTLKIRSTKLEDSAMYFCASSETYEQYFGPGTRLTVT.

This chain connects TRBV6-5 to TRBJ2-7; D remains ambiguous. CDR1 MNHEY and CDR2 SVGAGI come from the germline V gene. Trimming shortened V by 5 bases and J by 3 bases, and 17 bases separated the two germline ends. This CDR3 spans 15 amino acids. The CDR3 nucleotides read TGTGCCAGCAGTACCCTTCAACCGCTCCTCTACGAGCAGTACTTC. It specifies CASSTLQPLLYEQYF.

CDR3 coding DNA: TGCGCCAGCAGTGGCCCATCGGACAGGGGACAAGAGACCCAGTACTTC. Residues: CASSGPSDRGQETQYF. J is TRBJ2-5 and V is TRBV10-1; TRBD1 aligns across 9 bases. CDR1 and CDR2 (germline): WNHNN, SYGVQD (reference sequence). The CDR3 has 16 amino acids. Trimming at V came to 4 bases and at J to 2 bases, leaving 8 bases not matched to a gene.

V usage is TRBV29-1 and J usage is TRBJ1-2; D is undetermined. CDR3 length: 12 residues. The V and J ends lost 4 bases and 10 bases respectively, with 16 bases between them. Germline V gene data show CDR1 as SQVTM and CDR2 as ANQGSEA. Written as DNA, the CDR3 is TGCAGCGTTGCCGGGAGCGACTACGTCTACACCTTC. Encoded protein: CSVAGSDYVYTF. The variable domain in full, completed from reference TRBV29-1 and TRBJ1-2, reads SAVISQKPSRDICQRGTSLTIQCQVDSQVTMMFWYRQQPGQSLTLIATANQGSEATYESGFVIDKFPISRPNLTFSTLTVSNMSPEDSSIYLCSVAGSDYVYTFGSGTRLTVV.

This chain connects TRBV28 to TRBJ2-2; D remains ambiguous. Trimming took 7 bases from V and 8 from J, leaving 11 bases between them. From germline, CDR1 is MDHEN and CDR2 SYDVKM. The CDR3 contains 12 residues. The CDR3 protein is CASTHPMGELFF. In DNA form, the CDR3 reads TGTGCCAGCACCCACCCTATGGGGGAGCTGTTTTTT.

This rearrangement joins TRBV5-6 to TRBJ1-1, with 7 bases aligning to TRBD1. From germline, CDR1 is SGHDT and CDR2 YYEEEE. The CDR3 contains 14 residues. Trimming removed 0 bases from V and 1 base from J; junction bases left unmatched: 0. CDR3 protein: CASSLDRGNTEAFF. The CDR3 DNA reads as TGTGCCAGCAGCTTGGACAGGGGGAACACTGAAGCTTTCTTT.

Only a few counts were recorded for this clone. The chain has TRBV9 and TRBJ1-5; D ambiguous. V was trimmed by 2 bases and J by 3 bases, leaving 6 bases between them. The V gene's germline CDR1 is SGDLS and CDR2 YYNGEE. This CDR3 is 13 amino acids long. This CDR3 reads CASSVGTNQPQHF. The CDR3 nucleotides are TGTGCCAGCAGCGTTGGAACCAATCAGCCCCAGCATTTT.

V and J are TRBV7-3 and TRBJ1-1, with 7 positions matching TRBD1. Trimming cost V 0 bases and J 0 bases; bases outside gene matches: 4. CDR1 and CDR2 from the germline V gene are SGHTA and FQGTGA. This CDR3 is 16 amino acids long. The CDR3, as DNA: TGTGCCAGCAGCTTAACCCCGACAGGGCTGAACACTGAAGCTTTCTTT. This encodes CASSLTPTGLNTEAFF. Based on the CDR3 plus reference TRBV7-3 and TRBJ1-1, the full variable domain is GAGVSQTPSNKVTEKGKYVELRCDPISGHTALYWYRQSLGQGPEFLIYFQGTGAADDSGLPNDRFFAVRPEGSVSTLKIQRTERGDSAVYLCASSLTPTGLNTEAFFGQGTRLTVV.

The CDR3 region has the DNA TGCGCCAGCAGCCGGAGCGGGAGTGAAACAGATACGCAGTATTTT. This gives the protein CASSRSGSETDTQYF. The chain carries TRBV4-3 and TRBJ2-3, with 8 nucleotides matching TRBD2. Germline CDR1 reads LGHNA; CDR2 reads YSLEER. The CDR3 totals 15 residues. The ends lost 4 bases at V and 3 bases at J; junction bases unmatched: 6.

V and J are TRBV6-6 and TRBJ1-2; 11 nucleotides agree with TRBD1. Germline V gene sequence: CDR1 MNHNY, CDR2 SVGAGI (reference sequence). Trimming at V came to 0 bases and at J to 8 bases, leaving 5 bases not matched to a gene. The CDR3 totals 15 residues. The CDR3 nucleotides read TGTGCCAGCAGTTACTCCGGACAGGGGGCAGAAGGCTACACCTTC. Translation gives CASSYSGQGAEGYTF.

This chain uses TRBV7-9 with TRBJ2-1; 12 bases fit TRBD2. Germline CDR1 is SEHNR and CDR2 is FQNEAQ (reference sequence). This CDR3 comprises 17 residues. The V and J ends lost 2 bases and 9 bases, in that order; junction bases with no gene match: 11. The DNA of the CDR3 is TGTGCCAGCAGCTTAACGGCTAGCGGGAGGGTACGGGGTGAGCAGTTCTTC. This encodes CASSLTASGRVRGEQFF.

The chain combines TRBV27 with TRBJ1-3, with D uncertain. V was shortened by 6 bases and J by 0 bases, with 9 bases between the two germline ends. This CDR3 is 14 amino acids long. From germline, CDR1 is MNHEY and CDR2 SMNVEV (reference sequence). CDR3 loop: CASRGGGSGNTIYF. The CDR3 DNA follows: TGTGCCAGCAGGGGCGGCGGCTCTGGAAACACCATATATTTT.

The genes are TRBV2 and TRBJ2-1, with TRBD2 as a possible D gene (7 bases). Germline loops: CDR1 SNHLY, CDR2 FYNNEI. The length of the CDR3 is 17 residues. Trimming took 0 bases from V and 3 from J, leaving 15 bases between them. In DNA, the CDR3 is TGTGCCAGCAGTGAAGCGCTGGGGGGGGCCGGCTACAATGAGCAGTTCTTC. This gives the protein CASSEALGGAGYNEQFF.

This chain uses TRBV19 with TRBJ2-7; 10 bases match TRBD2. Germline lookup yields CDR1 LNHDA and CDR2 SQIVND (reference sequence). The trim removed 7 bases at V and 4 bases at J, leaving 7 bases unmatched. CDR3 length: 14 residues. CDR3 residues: CASTASGSAYEQYF. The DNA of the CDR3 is TGTGCCAGTACAGCTAGCGGGAGTGCTTACGAGCAGTACTTC.

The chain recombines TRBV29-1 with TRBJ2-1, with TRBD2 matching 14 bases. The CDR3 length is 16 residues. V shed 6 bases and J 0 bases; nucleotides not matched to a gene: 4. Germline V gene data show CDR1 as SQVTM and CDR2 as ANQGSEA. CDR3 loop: CSVPGTSGSSYNEQFF. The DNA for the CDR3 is TGCAGCGTACCCGGGACTAGCGGGAGCTCCTACAATGAGCAGTTCTTC.

The CDR3 sequence is CASSNTGSHEQFF. The CDR3, as DNA: TGTGCCAGCAGTAACACGGGTTCTCATGAGCAGTTCTTC. This rearrangement joins TRBV7-3 to TRBJ2-1; no clear D. Per the germline V gene, CDR1 is SGHTA and CDR2 is FQGTGA. V was cut by 6 bases and J by 8 bases, with 14 bases left in between. The CDR3 covers 13 residues. The full variable domain, its missing parts supplied by reference TRBV7-3 and TRBJ2-1, is GAGVSQTPSNKVTEKGKYVELRCDPISGHTALYWYRQSLGQGPEFLIYFQGTGAADDSGLPNDRFFAVRPEGSVSTLKIQRTERGDSAVYLCASSNTGSHEQFFGPGTRLTVL.

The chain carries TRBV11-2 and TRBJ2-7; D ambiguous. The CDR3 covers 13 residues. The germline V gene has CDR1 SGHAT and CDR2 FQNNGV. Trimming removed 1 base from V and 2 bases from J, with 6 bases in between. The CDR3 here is CASSLGRTYEQYF. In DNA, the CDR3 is TGTGCCAGCAGCTTAGGCAGAACCTACGAGCAGTACTTC.

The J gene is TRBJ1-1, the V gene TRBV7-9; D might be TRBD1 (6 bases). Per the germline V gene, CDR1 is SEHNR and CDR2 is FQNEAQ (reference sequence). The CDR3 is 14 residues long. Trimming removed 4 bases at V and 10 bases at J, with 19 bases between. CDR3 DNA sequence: TGTGCCAGCAGCTCCGGGACACACCTCGGACGAGCTTTCTTT. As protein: CASSSGTHLGRAFF.

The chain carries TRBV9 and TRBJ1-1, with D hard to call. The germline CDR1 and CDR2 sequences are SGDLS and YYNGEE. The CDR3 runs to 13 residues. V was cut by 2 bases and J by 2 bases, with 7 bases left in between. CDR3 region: CASSVTDNTEAFF. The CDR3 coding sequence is TGTGCCAGCAGCGTGACGGATAACACTGAAGCTTTCTTT. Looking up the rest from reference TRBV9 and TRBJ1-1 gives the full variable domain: DSGVTQTPKHLITATGQRVTLRCSPRSGDLSVYWYQQSLDQGLQFLIQYYNGEERAKGNILERFSAQQFPDLHSELNLSSLELGDSALYFCASSVTDNTEAFFGQGTRLTVV.

CDR3 protein: CSAGLAGEQYF. In DNA form, the CDR3 reads TGCAGTGCTGGACTAGCCGGCGAGCAGTACTTC. The chain uses TRBV20-1 and TRBJ2-7; TRBD2 aligns across 8 bases. In germline, CDR1 is DFQATT, CDR2 SNEGSKA (reference sequence). Trimming cost V 5 bases and J 6 bases; bases outside gene matches: 3. The CDR3 consists of 11 residues.

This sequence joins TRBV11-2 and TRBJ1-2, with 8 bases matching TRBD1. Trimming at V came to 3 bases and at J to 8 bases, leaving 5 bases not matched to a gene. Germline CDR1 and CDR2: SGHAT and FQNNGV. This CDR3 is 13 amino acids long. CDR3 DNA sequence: TGTGCCAGCAGCTTTAGGACAGGGTACGGCTACACCTTC. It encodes CASSFRTGYGYTF.

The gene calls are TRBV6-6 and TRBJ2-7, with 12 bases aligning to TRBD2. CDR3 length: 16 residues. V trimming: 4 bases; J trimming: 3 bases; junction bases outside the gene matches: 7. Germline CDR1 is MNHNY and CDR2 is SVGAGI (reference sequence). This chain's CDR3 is CASSFTLAGGNYEQYF. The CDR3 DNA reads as TGTGCCAGCAGTTTCACCCTAGCGGGAGGGAACTACGAGCAGTACTTC.